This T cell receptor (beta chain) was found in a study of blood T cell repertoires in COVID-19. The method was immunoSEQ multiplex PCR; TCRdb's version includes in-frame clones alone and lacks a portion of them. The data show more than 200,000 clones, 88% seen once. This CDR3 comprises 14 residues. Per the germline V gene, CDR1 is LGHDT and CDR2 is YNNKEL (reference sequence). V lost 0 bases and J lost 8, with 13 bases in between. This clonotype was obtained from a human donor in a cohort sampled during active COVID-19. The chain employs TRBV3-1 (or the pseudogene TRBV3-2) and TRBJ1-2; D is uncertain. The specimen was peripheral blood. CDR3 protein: CASSQESGLLGYTF. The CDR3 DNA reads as TGTGCCAGCAGCCAAGAGAGCGGGTTATTAGGCTACACCTTC.